This TCR beta chain appears in the sequencing data of a study of blood T cell repertoires in COVID-19. As for the study in general: Samples came from the United States, Italy and Spain, spanning acute and convalescent COVID-19. The analysed material was cDNA or gDNA that came from T cells, B-cell-depleted T cells, or PBMCs.

In the original analysis: Estimates of nucleated cell counts were drawn from the amplification of reference gene primers. Data came from immunoSEQ multiplex PCR; TCRdb stores just in-frame clones and leaves some out. V and J calls and clone size are those listed in that table; D and trimming were worked out from the DNA. This repertoire shows some 74,000 clones, 60% to 80% found once; its top ten account for 9.5% to 15%. V was pared by 3 bases and J by 0 bases, with 12 bases between. The CDR3 is made up of 15 amino acids. CDR1 is SGHDT and CDR2 is YYEEEE in the germline V gene. The TCR comes from a human donor in a cohort sampled during active COVID-19. Sequenced input: peripheral blood. J is TRBJ1-2 and V is TRBV5-6, with D possibly being TRBD1 (5 bases). This CDR3 reads CASSSHGGANYGYTF. The CDR3, as DNA: TGTGCCAGCAGCTCACACGGGGGAGCTAACTATGGCTACACCTTC.